Below, one T cell receptor beta chain is given with its context. These data are taken from a study of blood T cell repertoires in COVID-19. Across the study: PBMCs, B-cell-depleted T cells, or T cells were the source of the cDNA or gDNA that made up the material.

The CDR3 consists of 15 residues. The ends lost 5 bases at V and 2 bases at J; junction bases unmatched: 6. Germline CDR1 SNHLY, CDR2 FYNNEI. Libraries were prepared by immunoSEQ multiplex PCR; TCRdb keeps only in-frame clonotypes and omits some of them. The top ten clones hold approximately 12% of a sample with about 30,000 clones, around 90% of them seen once. The rearrangement joins TRBV2 to TRBJ2-7, with 10 bases that match TRBD1. The sequence derives from a human donor in a cohort sampled during active COVID-19. The donor label of this sample is uncertain. Material: peripheral blood. CDR3 DNA sequence: TGTGCCAGCAGTCGCGGACAGGGGGAGACCTACGAGCAGTACTTC. Protein sequence: CASSRGQGETYEQYF.